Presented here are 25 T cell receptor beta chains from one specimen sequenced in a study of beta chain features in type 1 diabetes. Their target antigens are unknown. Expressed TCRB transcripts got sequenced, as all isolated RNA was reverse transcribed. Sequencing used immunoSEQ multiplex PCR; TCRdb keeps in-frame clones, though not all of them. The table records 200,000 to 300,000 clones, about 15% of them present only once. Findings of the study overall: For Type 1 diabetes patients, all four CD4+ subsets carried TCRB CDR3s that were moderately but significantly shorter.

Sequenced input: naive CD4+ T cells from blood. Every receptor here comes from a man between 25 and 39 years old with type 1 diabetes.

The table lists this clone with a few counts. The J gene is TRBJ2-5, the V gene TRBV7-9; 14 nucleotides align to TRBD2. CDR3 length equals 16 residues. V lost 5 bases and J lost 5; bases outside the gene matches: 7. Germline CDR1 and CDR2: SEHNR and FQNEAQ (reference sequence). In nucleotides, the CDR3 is TGTGCCAGCAGCCCGGGGACTAGCGGGAGAACGGAGACCCAGTACTTC. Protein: CASSPGTSGRTETQYF.

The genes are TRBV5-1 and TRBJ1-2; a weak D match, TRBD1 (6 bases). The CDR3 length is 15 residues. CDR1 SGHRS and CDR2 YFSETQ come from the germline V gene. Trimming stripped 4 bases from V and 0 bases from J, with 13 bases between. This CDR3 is CASSPQGLPNYGYTF. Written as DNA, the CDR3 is TGCGCCAGCAGCCCACAGGGTCTCCCTAACTATGGCTACACCTTC.

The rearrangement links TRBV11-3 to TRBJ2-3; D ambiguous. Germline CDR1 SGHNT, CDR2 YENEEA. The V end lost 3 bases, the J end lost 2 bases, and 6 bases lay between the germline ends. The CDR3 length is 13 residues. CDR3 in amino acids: CASSLIVTDTQYF. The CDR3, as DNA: TGTGCCAGCAGCTTGATAGTCACAGATACGCAGTATTTT. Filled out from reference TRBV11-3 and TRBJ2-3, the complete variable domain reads EAGVVQSPRYKIIEKKQPVAFWCNPISGHNTLYWYLQNLGQGPELLIRYENEEAVDDSQLPKDRFSAERLKGVDSTLKIQPAELGDSAVYLCASSLIVTDTQYFGPGTRLTVL.

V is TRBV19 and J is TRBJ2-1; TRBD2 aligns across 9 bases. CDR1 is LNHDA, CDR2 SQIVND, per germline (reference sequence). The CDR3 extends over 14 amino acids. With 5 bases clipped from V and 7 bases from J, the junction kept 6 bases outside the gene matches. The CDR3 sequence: CASSFSGGPNEQFF. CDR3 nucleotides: TGTGCCAGTAGTTTTAGCGGGGGACCTAATGAGCAGTTCTTC. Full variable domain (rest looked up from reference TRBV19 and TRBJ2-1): DGGITQSPKYLFRKEGQNVTLSCEQNLNHDAMYWYRQDPGQGLRLIYYSQIVNDFQKGDIAEGYSVSREKKESFPLTVTSAQKNPTAFYLCASSFSGGPNEQFFGPGTRLTVL.

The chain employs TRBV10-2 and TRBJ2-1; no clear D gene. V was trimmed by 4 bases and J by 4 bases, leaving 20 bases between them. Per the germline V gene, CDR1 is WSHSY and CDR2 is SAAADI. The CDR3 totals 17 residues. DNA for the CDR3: TGCGCCAGCAGTGTATCTCCTTCGACTGTAACATACAATGAGCAGTTCTTC. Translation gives CASSVSPSTVTYNEQFF.

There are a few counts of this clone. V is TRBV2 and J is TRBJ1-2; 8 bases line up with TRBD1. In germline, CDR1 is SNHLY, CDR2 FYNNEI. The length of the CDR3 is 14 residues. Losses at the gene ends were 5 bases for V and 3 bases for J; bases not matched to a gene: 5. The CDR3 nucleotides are TGTGCCAGCAGTCCGACAGGGGCGGACTATGGCTACACCTTC. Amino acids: CASSPTGADYGYTF.

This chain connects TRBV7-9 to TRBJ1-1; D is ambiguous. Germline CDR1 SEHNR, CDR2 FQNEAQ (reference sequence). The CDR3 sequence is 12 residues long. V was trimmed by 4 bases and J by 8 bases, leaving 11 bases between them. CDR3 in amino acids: CASSSNSEEAFF. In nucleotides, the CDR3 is TGTGCCAGCAGCTCCAACAGTGAAGAAGCTTTCTTT.

The CDR3 protein is CASSSRPTGQGLRETQYF. In DNA, the CDR3 is TGTGCCAGCAGCTCACGACCGACCGGACAGGGACTGAGGGAGACCCAGTACTTC. The chain carries TRBV11-1 and TRBJ2-5; 8 nucleotides align to TRBD1. Germline values: CDR1 SGHAT, CDR2 FQDESV (reference sequence). Trimming cost V 4 bases and J 5 bases; bases outside gene matches: 18. The CDR3 spans 18 residues. The entire variable domain, with the rest obtained from reference TRBV11-1 and TRBJ2-5, is as follows: EAEVAQSPRYKITEKSQAVAFWCDPISGHATLYWYRQILGQGPELLVQFQDESVVDDSQLPKDRFSAERLKGVDSTLKIQPAELGDSAMYLCASSSRPTGQGLRETQYFGPGTRLLVL.

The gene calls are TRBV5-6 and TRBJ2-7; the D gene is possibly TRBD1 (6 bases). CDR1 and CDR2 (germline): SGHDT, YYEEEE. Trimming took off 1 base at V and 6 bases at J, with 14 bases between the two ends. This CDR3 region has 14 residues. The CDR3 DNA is TGTGCCAGCAGCTTGCCAAGGGGGAAAAGCGAGCAGTACTTC. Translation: CASSLPRGKSEQYF.

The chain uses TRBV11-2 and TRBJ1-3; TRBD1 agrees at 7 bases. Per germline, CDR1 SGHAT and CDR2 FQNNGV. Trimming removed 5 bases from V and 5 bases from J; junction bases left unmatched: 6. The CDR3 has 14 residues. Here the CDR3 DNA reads TGTGCCAGCAGCGATTTACAGGGGCGAAACACCATATATTTT. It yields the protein CASSDLQGRNTIYF. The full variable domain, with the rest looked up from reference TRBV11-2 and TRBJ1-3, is EAGVAQSPRYKIIEKRQSVAFWCNPISGHATLYWYQQILGQGPKLLIQFQNNGVVDDSQLPKDRFSAERLKGVDSTLKIQPAKLEDSAVYLCASSDLQGRNTIYFGEGSWLTVV.

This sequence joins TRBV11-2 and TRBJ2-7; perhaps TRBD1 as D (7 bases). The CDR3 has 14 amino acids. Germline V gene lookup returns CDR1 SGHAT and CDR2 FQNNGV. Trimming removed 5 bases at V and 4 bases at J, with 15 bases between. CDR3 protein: CASSALTGRYEQYF. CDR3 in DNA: TGTGCCAGCAGCGCACTGACAGGGAGGTACGAGCAGTACTTC.

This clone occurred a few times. CDR3 loop: CASSSHQQGREKLFF. CDR3 DNA: TGTGCCAGCAGTTCCCATCAACAGGGGAGGGAAAAACTGTTTTTT. The chain employs TRBV28 and TRBJ1-4; 7 nucleotides align to TRBD1. Trimming at V came to 4 bases and at J to 8 bases, leaving 10 bases not matched to a gene. CDR1 MDHEN and CDR2 SYDVKM come from the germline V gene. CDR3 length: 15 residues.

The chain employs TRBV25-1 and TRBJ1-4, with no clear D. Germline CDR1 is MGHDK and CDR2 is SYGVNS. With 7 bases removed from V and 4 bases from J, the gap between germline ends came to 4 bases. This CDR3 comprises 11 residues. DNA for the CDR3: TGTGCCAGCACGGTTAATGAAAAACTGTTTTTT. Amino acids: CASTVNEKLFF.

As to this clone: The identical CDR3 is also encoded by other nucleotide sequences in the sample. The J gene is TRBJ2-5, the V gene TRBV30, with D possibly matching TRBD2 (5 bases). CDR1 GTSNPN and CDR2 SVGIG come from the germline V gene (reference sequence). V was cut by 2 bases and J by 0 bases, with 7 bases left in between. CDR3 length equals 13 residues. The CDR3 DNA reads TGTGCCTGGAGTCGAGGGTACCAAGAGACCCAGTACTTC. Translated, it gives CAWSRGYQETQYF.

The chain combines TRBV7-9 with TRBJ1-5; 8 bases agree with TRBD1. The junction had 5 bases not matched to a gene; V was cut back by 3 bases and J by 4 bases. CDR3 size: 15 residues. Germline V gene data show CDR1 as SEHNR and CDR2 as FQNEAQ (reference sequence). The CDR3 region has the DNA TGTGCCAGCAGCTTGGGACAGGCAAGAAATCAGCCCCAGCATTTT. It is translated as CASSLGQARNQPQHF.

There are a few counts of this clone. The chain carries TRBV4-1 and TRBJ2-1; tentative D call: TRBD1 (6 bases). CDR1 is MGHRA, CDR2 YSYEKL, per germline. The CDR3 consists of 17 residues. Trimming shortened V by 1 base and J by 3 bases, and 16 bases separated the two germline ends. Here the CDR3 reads CASSQASNRVNYNEQFF. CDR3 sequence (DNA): TGCGCCAGCAGCCAAGCCTCCAACAGGGTTAACTACAATGAGCAGTTCTTC.

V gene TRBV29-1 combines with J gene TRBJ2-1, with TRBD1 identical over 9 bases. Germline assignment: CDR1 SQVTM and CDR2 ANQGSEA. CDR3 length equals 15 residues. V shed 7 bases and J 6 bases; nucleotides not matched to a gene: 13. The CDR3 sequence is CSAGKLGQGSNEQFF. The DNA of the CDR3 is TGCAGCGCCGGTAAACTGGGACAGGGCTCCAATGAGCAGTTCTTC.

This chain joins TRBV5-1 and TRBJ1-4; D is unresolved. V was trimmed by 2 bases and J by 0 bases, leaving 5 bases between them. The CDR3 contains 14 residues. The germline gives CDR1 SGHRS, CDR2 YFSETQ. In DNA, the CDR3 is TGCGCCAGCAGCTTAACTTCAACTAATGAAAAACTGTTTTTT. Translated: CASSLTSTNEKLFF.

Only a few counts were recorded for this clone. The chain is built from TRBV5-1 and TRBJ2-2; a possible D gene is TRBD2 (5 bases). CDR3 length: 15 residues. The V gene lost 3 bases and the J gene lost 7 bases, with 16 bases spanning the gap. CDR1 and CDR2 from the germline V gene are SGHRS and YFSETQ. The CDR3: CASSSSGLVHGELFF. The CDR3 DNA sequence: TGCGCCAGCAGCTCTAGTGGACTGGTCCACGGGGAGCTGTTTTTT.

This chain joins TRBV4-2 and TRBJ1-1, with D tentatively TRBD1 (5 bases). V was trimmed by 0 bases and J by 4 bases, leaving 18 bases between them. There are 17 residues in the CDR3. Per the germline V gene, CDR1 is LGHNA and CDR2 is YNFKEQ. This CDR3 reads CASSQEEWTRVTTEAFF. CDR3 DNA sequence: TGTGCCAGCAGCCAAGAGGAATGGACCAGGGTGACCACTGAAGCTTTCTTT.

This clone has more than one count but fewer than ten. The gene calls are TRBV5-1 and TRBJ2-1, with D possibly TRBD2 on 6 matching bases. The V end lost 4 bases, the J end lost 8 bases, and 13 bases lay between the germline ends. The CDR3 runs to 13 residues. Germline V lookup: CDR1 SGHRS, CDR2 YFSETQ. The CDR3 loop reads CASSVEEGYEQFF. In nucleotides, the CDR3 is TGCGCCAGCAGCGTTGAGGAGGGGTATGAGCAGTTCTTC. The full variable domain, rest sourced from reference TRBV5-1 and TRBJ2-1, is KAGVTQTPRYLIKTRGQQVTLSCSPISGHRSVSWYQQTPGQGLQFLFEYFSETQRNKGNFPGRFSGRQFSNSRSEMNVSTLELGDSALYLCASSVEEGYEQFFGPGTRLTVL.

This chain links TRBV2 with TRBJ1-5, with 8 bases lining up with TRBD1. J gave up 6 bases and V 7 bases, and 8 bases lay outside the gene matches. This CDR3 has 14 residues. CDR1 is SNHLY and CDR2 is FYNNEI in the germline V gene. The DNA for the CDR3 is TGTGCCAGCAATGGACAGGGATCGATTCAGCCCCAGCATTTT. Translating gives CASNGQGSIQPQHF.

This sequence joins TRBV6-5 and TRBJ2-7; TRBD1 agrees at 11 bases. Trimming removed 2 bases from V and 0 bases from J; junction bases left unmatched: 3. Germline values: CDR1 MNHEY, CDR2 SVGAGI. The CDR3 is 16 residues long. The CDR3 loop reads CASSYGGTGGSYEQYF. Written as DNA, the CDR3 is TGTGCCAGCAGTTACGGAGGGACAGGGGGCTCCTACGAGCAGTACTTC.

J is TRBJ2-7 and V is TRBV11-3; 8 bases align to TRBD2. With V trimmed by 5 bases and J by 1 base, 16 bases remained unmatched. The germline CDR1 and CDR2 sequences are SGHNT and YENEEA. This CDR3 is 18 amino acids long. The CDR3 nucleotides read TGTGCCAGCAGCCCCCCTTGGGGAGCGGGGGTGCTATCCTACGAGCAGTACTTC. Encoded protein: CASSPPWGAGVLSYEQYF.

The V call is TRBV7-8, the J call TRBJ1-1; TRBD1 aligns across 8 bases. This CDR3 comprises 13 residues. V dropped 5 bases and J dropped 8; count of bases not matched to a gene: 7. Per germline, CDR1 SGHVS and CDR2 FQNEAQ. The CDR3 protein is CASSVDQGAEAFF. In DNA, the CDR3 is TGTGCCAGCAGCGTTGACCAGGGGGCAGAAGCTTTCTTT. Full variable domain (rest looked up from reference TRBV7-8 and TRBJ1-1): GAGVSQSPRYKVAKRGQDVALRCDPISGHVSLFWYQQALGQGPEFLTYFQNEAQLDKSGLPSDRFFAERPEGSVSTLKIQRTQQEDSAVYLCASSVDQGAEAFFGQGTRLTVV.